These 27 T cell receptor beta chains were all obtained from the same sample, sequenced in a study of blood T cell repertoires in COVID-19. TCRdb's table, derived via immunoSEQ multiplex PCR, lists solely in-frame clones and lacks some. The table lists 150,000 to 200,000 clones, roughly four fifths of them singletons, with 6.5% to 8.5% in the top ten. The material sequenced was peripheral blood. These TCRs come from a woman between 65 and 79 years old with COVID-19, enrolled during active disease.

A few counts support this clone. V gene TRBV6-5 combines with J gene TRBJ2-7; tentative D call: TRBD2 (6 bases). Trimming removed 2 bases from V and 2 bases from J, with 10 bases in between. Germline CDR1 MNHEY, CDR2 SVGAGI. This CDR3 is built from 14 residues. CDR3 in DNA: TGTGCCAGCAGTTACGAGGGCGGGACCTACGAGCAGTACTTC. Translated: CASSYEGGTYEQYF.

The rearrangement joins TRBV4-1 to TRBJ2-5; possible D gene TRBD2, 5 bases. Trimming took 5 bases from V and 3 from J, leaving 16 bases between them. Germline V gives CDR1 MGHRA, CDR2 YSYEKL. The CDR3 length is 15 residues. DNA for the CDR3: TGCGCCAGCAGCGCATATCGGCCGGGGAAAGAGACCCAGTACTTC. Protein: CASSAYRPGKETQYF.

The rearrangement joins TRBV28 to TRBJ2-1; D may be TRBD2 (6 bases). Germline V CDR1 and CDR2: MDHEN, SYDVKM. This CDR3 has 16 amino acids. The V end lost 5 bases, the J end lost 6 bases, and 20 bases lay between the germline ends. The CDR3 bases are TGTGCCAGCAGTGGAGGGCCACTAGGGTTTTTCAATGAGCAGTTCTTC. It yields the protein CASSGGPLGFFNEQFF. Variable domain in full (rest from reference TRBV28 and TRBJ2-1): DVKVTQSSRYLVKRTGEKVFLECVQDMDHENMFWYRQDPGLGLRLIYFSYDVKMKEKGDIPEGYSVSREKKERFSLILESASTNQTSMYLCASSGGPLGFFNEQFFGPGTRLTVL.

The gene calls are TRBV19 and TRBJ2-2; a weak D match, TRBD2 (6 bases). CDR1 is LNHDA and CDR2 is SQIVND in the germline V gene (reference sequence). V lost 7 bases and J 4 bases, leaving 19 bases between the germline ends. CDR3 length: 16 residues. CDR3 nucleotides: TGTGCCAGTACCCCCCGGGGTAGCGGAGCCACCGGGGAGCTGTTTTTT. It encodes CASTPRGSGATGELFF.

This clone came up a few times. The chain has TRBV28 and TRBJ2-3; TRBD2 aligns across 15 bases. Germline V CDR1 and CDR2: MDHEN, SYDVKM. The CDR3 has 17 amino acids. J was trimmed by 2 bases and V by 5 bases; bases with no gene match: 5. The CDR3 DNA reads TGTGCCAGCAGTGGGGGGACTAGCGGGAGGCACACAGATACGCAGTATTTT. Protein product: CASSGGTSGRHTDTQYF.

This chain links TRBV5-4 with TRBJ2-7; 8 nucleotides agree with TRBD1. The CDR3 is 15 residues long. The trim removed 2 bases at V and 0 bases at J, leaving 4 bases unmatched. The germline V gene has CDR1 SGHNT and CDR2 YYREEE (reference sequence). The CDR3: CASSFSGQGSYEQYF. In nucleotides, the CDR3 is TGTGCCAGCAGCTTCTCCGGACAGGGCTCCTACGAGCAGTACTTC.

The chain is built from TRBV7-2 and TRBJ2-7; a weak D match, TRBD2 (5 bases). The CDR3 spans 13 residues. Trimming removed 2 bases at V and 4 bases at J, with 9 bases between. CDR1 SGHTA and CDR2 FQGNSA come from the germline V gene. The CDR3 DNA sequence: TGTGCCAGCAGCTTACTACGGGAATACGAGCAGTACTTC. Its translation is CASSLLREYEQYF.

The J gene is TRBJ2-7, the V gene TRBV27, with D maybe TRBD2 (6 bases). CDR1 and CDR2 (germline): MNHEY, SMNVEV (reference sequence). CDR3 length equals 14 residues. Trimming pared 3 bases from V and 1 base from J, leaving 10 bases between. In nucleotides, the CDR3 is TGTGCCAGCAGTTTCCGGGACTCATCCTACGAGCAGTACTTC. Its protein product is CASSFRDSSYEQYF.

The chain joins TRBV19 to TRBJ2-7; 8 nucleotides agree with TRBD1. The CDR3 extends over 13 amino acids. The germline V gene has CDR1 LNHDA and CDR2 SQIVND (reference sequence). V gave up 5 bases and J gave up 4 bases; unmatched junction bases: 4. DNA for the CDR3: TGTGCCAGTAGTCAGACAGGGGTATACGAGCAGTACTTC. This encodes CASSQTGVYEQYF.

The table lists this clone with a count of one. V is TRBV9 and J is TRBJ2-1, with D maybe TRBD1 (7 bases). Germline CDR1 SGDLS, CDR2 YYNGEE. V gave up 0 bases and J gave up 12 bases, with 13 bases separating them. The CDR3 has 13 amino acids. The CDR3: CASSVARQGGQFF. The CDR3 region has the DNA TGTGCCAGCAGCGTAGCTCGCCAGGGGGGGCAGTTCTTC.

The genes are TRBV4-1 and TRBJ2-6, with D maybe TRBD1 (6 bases). CDR1 is MGHRA, CDR2 YSYEKL, per germline. The CDR3 has 17 residues. Deletions cut 0 bases from V and 4 bases from J, with 13 bases between. In DNA, the CDR3 is TGCGCCAGCAGCCAAGATCTTGTGGGGGCCGGGGCCAACGTCCTGACTTTC. Translation: CASSQDLVGAGANVLTF.

The chain has TRBV28 and TRBJ1-1, with a possible D match to TRBD1 (6 bases). CDR3 length: 14 residues. The ends were cut back, 6 bases at V and 2 bases at J, with 13 bases in the middle. The V gene's germline CDR1 is MDHEN and CDR2 SYDVKM. Written as DNA, the CDR3 is TGTGCCAGCAGCCGCTTGGGACAAAACACTGAAGCTTTCTTT. The encoded protein is CASSRLGQNTEAFF.

The chain couples TRBV19 to TRBJ2-2; D might be TRBD2 (5 bases). V was pared by 3 bases and J by 2 bases, with 16 bases between. CDR1 and CDR2 from the germline V gene are LNHDA and SQIVND (reference sequence). The CDR3 runs to 17 residues. CDR3 sequence (DNA): TGTGCCAGTAGTATCGACCCGGTGAGGGTCAACACCGGGGAGCTGTTTTTT. Amino acids: CASSIDPVRVNTGELFF.

This chain links TRBV6-2 or TRBV6-3 with TRBJ1-5; maybe TRBD1 (6 bases). Trimming cost V 2 bases and J 4 bases, with 12 bases left between them. Germline V lookup: CDR1 MNHEY, CDR2 SVGEGT. The CDR3 has 15 residues. This CDR3 is CASSYGGSGNQPQHF. Written as DNA, the CDR3 is TGTGCCAGCAGTTACGGGGGCTCTGGAAATCAGCCCCAGCATTTT.

The chain is built from TRBV9 and TRBJ2-3, with 14 bases that match TRBD2. J was trimmed by 6 bases and V by 0 bases; bases with no gene match: 9. The CDR3 extends over 18 amino acids. The germline V gene encodes CDR1 SGDLS and CDR2 YYNGEE. This CDR3 reads CASSVDRGTSGSRDTQYF. CDR3 DNA sequence: TGTGCCAGCAGCGTAGACAGAGGGACTAGCGGGAGTCGGGATACGCAGTATTTT. Supplemented by reference TRBV9 and TRBJ2-3, the full variable domain reads DSGVTQTPKHLITATGQRVTLRCSPRSGDLSVYWYQQSLDQGLQFLIQYYNGEERAKGNILERFSAQQFPDLHSELNLSSLELGDSALYFCASSVDRGTSGSRDTQYFGPGTRLTVL.

There are a few counts of this clone. The V gene is TRBV5-1, the J gene TRBJ1-5, with no clear D. The length of the CDR3 is 13 residues. CDR1 SGHRS and CDR2 YFSETQ come from the germline V gene. V was clipped by 4 bases and J by 8 bases, with 13 bases between them. The DNA for the CDR3 is TGCGCCAGCAGCCCCTCCCCAACTGAGCCCCAGCATTTT. It is translated as CASSPSPTEPQHF.

The chain employs TRBV6-2 or TRBV6-3 and TRBJ1-3, with D possibly TRBD1 on 6 matching bases. The germline V and J ends were trimmed by 6 bases and 0 bases, with 21 bases remaining between them. This CDR3 comprises 18 residues. Germline V CDR1 and CDR2: MNHEY, SVGEGT. CDR3 in amino acids: CASSPVDRRYFSGNTIYF. The CDR3 bases are TGTGCCAGCAGCCCCGTAGACAGGCGATACTTCTCTGGAAACACCATATATTTT.

V is TRBV27 and J is TRBJ2-3, with D possibly TRBD2 on 5 matching bases. Trimming stripped 8 bases from V and 6 bases from J, with 18 bases between. Germline-derived CDR1 and CDR2 are MNHEY and SMNVEV (reference sequence). CDR3 length: 14 residues. The chain's CDR3 is CASSPRGDRDTQYF. The CDR3 DNA is TGTGCCAGCTCCCCCCGGGGAGATAGGGATACGCAGTATTTT.

This sequence joins TRBV6-5 and TRBJ2-5; TRBD1 aligns across 7 bases. In germline, CDR1 is MNHEY, CDR2 SVGAGI. J gave up 4 bases and V 8 bases, and 10 bases lay outside the gene matches. CDR3 length: 14 amino acids. CDR3 nucleotide sequence: TGTGCCAGCTCACGGGACAGTCTGCTAGAGACCCAGTACTTC. This gives the protein CASSRDSLLETQYF.

This clone was recorded once. This chain connects TRBV7-2 to TRBJ2-1, with D perhaps TRBD2 (5 bases). Germline V gives CDR1 SGHTA, CDR2 FQGNSA. The CDR3 runs to 14 residues. V lost 3 bases and J lost 7, with 13 bases in between. DNA of the CDR3: TGTGCCAGCAGCTTGATGCGGGTCGGAAATGAGCAGTTCTTC. It codes for CASSLMRVGNEQFF.

The gene calls are TRBV2 and TRBJ1-2; D is perhaps TRBD1 (5 bases). Germline CDR1 is SNHLY and CDR2 is FYNNEI. V was cut by 0 bases and J by 8 bases, with 16 bases left in between. CDR3 length: 15 amino acids. The CDR3 sequence: CASSEALPGLLGYTF. Written as DNA, the CDR3 is TGTGCCAGCAGTGAAGCGTTGCCAGGGCTCTTGGGCTACACCTTC.

The chain has TRBV24-1 and TRBJ2-3; 9 bases line up with TRBD1. Germline assignment: CDR1 KGHDR and CDR2 SFDVKD. This CDR3 spans 15 amino acids. J lost 6 bases, V lost 10 bases, and 13 bases had no gene match. In DNA form, the CDR3 reads TGTGCCACTTCGTGGGGACAGGGTAAGGCGGATACGCAGTATTTT. This encodes CATSWGQGKADTQYF.

This chain links TRBV19 with TRBJ1-1; D remains ambiguous. There are 13 residues in the CDR3. CDR1 and CDR2 (germline): LNHDA, SQIVND (reference sequence). V was cut by 3 bases and J by 3 bases, with 8 bases left in between. CDR3 nucleotide sequence: TGTGCCAGTAGTATCAGGCGGGACACTGAAGCTTTCTTT. Translating gives CASSIRRDTEAFF.

The chain has TRBV27 and TRBJ2-3; TRBD1 matches at 10 bases. Germline CDR1 MNHEY, CDR2 SMNVEV (reference sequence). The CDR3 consists of 16 residues. J gave up 2 bases and V 3 bases, and 5 bases lay outside the gene matches. CDR3 protein: CASSLFGTGVTDTQYF. Written as DNA, the CDR3 is TGTGCCAGCAGTTTGTTTGGGACAGGGGTCACAGATACGCAGTATTTT.

The CDR3 DNA reads TGCGCCAGCAGACTAGCGGGAGGGGGAGGGGATGAGCAGTTCTTC. Amino acids: CASRLAGGGGDEQFF. This chain joins TRBV10-2 and TRBJ2-1; 13 bases fit TRBD2. Trimming removed 6 bases from V and 8 bases from J; junction bases left unmatched: 7. Germline CDR1 reads WSHSY; CDR2 reads SAAADI. The CDR3 runs 15 residues.

The chain combines TRBV28 with TRBJ2-3, with D uncertain. Germline V gene sequence: CDR1 MDHEN, CDR2 SYDVKM. V gave up 6 bases and J gave up 1 base, with 8 bases separating them. This CDR3 contains 13 residues. For the CDR3, the DNA is TGTGCCAGCAGGATCCAGGGCACAGATACGCAGTATTTT. Translating gives CASRIQGTDTQYF.

The rearrangement joins TRBV10-2 to TRBJ2-1; D gene ambiguous. This CDR3 contains 11 residues. V lost 6 bases to trimming and J lost 3 bases, with 3 bases between them. Germline V lookup: CDR1 WSHSY, CDR2 SAAADI. CDR3 coding DNA: TGCGCCAGCAGGAGCTACAATGAGCAGTTCTTC. Translated, it gives CASRSYNEQFF.